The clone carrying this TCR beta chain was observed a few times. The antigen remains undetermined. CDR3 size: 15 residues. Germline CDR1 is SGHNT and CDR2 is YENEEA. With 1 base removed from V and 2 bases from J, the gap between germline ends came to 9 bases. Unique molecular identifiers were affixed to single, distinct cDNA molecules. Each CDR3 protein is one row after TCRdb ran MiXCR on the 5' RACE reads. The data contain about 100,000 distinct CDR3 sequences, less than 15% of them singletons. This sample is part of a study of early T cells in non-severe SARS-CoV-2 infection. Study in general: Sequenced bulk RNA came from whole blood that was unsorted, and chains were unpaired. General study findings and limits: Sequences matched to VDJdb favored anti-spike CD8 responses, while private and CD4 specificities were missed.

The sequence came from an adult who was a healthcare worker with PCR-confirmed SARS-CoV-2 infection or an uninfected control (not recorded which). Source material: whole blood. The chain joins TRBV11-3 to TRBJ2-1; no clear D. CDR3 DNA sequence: TGTGCCAGCAGCTTAGCCCAACAAACCTACAATGAGCAGTTCTTC. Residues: CASSLAQQTYNEQFF.